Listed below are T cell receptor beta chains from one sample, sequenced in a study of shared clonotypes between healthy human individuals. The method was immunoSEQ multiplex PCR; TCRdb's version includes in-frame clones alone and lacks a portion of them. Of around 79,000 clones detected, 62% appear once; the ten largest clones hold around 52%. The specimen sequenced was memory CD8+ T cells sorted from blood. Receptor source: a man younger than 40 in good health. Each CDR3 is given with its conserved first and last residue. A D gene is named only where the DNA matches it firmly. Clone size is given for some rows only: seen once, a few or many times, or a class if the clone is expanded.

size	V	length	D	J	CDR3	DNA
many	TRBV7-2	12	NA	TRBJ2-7	CASSYAAYEQYF	TGTGCCAGCAGCTATGCGGCCTACGAGCAGTACTTC
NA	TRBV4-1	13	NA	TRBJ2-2	CASSQTNTGELFF	TGCGCCAGCAGCCAAACTAACACCGGGGAGCTGTTTTTT
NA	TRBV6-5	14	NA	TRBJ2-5	CASSPRWSVKTQYF	TGTGCCAGCAGTCCCCGGTGGTCCGTAAAGACCCAGTACTTC
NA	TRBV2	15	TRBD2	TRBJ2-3	CASSGGGRALDTQYF	TGTGCCAGCAGTGGGGGCGGGAGGGCCTTAGATACGCAGTATTTT
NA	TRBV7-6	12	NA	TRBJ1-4	CASSPHGEKLFF	TGTGCCAGCAGCCCACATGGGGAAAAACTGTTTTTT
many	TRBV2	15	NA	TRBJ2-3	CASSEGRGSTDTQYF	TGTGCCAGCAGTGAAGGGCGCGGGAGCACAGATACGCAGTATTTT
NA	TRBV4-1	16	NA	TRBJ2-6	CASSRVAGSGANVLTF	TGCGCCAGCAGCCGAGTAGCAGGCTCTGGGGCCAACGTCCTGACTTTC
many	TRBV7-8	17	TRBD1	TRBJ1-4	CASSLGYRGREDEKLFF	TGTGCCAGCAGCTTAGGGTACAGGGGGCGCGAGGATGAAAAACTGTTTTTT
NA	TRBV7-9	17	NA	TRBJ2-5	CASSPEWGASGWETQYF	TGTGCCAGCAGCCCAGAGTGGGGGGCTAGCGGATGGGAGACCCAGTACTTC
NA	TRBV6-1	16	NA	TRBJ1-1	CASSEAGGPMGTEAFF	TGTGCCAGCAGTGAAGCGGGGGGCCCCATGGGCACTGAAGCTTTCTTT
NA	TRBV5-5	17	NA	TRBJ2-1	CASSLSRQVGGIDEQFF	TGTGCCAGCAGCCTCAGTCGACAGGTCGGGGGTATCGATGAGCAGTTCTTC
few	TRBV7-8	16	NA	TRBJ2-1	CASSLANAGQHNEQFF	TGTGCCAGCAGCTTAGCTAACGCGGGACAGCACAATGAGCAGTTCTTC
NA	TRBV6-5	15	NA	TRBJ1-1	CASSLAAGLNTEAFF	TGTGCCAGCAGTTTAGCGGCAGGGTTGAACACTGAAGCTTTCTTT
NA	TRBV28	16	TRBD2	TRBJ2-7	CASTGTSGRNSYEQYF	TGTGCCAGCACTGGGACTAGCGGCAGGAATTCCTACGAGCAGTACTTC
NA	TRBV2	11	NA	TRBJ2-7	CASLRGYEQYF	TGTGCCAGCTTGAGGGGCTACGAGCAGTACTTC
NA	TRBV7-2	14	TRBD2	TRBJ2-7	CASSRGLAPHEQYF	TGTGCCAGCAGCCGAGGACTAGCCCCCCACGAGCAGTACTTC
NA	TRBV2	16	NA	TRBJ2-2	CASSEIPLGGTGELFF	TGTGCCAGCAGTGAAATTCCCCTAGGCGGAACCGGGGAGCTGTTTTTT
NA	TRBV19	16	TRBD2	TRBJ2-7	CASSPWTSGRTYEQYF	TGTGCCAGTAGTCCCTGGACTAGCGGGAGGACCTACGAGCAGTACTTC
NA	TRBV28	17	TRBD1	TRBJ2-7	CASSQNLGGRIIYEQYF	TGTGCCAGCAGCCAAAATCTAGGGGGCAGGATAATCTACGAGCAGTACTTC
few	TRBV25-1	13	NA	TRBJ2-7	CASSRGADYEQYF	TGTGCCAGCAGTCGTGGAGCCGACTACGAGCAGTACTTC
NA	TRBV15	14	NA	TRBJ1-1	CATSRGTVNTEAFF	TGTGCCACCAGCAGAGGGACAGTGAACACTGAAGCTTTCTTT
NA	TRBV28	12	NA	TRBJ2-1	CASRHQTGLVFF	TGTGCCAGCAGGCACCAGACCGGACTGGTGTTCTTC
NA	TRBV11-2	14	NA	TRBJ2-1	CASSGLSALYEQFF	TGTGCCAGCAGCGGACTAAGCGCCTTGTATGAGCAGTTCTTC
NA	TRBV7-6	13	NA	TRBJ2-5	CASSLHLQETQYF	TGTGCCAGCAGCCTCCACCTCCAAGAGACCCAGTACTTC
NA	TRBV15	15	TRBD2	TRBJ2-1	CATSSSGLGDNEQFF	TGTGCCACCAGCAGTAGCGGGCTGGGAGACAATGAGCAGTTCTTC
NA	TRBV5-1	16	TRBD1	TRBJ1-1	CAGPDRRNKGGTEAFF	TGCGCCGGACCGGACAGGCGAAACAAAGGAGGCACTGAAGCTTTCTTT
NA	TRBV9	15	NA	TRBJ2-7	CASSAFGTPTYEQYF	TGTGCCAGCAGCGCTTTCGGGACGCCAACCTACGAGCAGTACTTC
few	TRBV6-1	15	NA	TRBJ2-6	CASSEAFSGANVLTF	TGTGCCAGCAGTGAAGCTTTCTCCGGGGCCAACGTCCTGACTTTC
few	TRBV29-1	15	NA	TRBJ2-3	CSVLGGSRDGDTQYF	TGCAGCGTTTTAGGAGGATCCCGGGACGGGGATACGCAGTATTTT
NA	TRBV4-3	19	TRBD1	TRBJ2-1	CASSQEVWSGTGGGNEQFF	TGCGCCAGCAGCCAAGAAGTGTGGAGTGGGACAGGGGGGGGCAATGAGCAGTTCTTC
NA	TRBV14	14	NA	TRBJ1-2	CASSQGSGDYGYTF	TGTGCCAGCAGCCAAGGTTCTGGGGACTATGGCTACACCTTC
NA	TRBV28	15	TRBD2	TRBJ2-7	CASSSRLAGGPEQYF	TGTGCCAGCAGTTCCCGACTAGCGGGAGGTCCCGAGCAGTACTTC
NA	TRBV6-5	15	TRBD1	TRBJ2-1	CASSRQGGSYNEQFF	TGTGCCAGCAGCCGACAGGGGGGGTCCTACAATGAGCAGTTCTTC
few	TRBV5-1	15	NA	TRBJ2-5	CASSFDYQGRETQYF	TGCGCCAGCAGCTTCGATTATCAGGGACGAGAGACCCAGTACTTC